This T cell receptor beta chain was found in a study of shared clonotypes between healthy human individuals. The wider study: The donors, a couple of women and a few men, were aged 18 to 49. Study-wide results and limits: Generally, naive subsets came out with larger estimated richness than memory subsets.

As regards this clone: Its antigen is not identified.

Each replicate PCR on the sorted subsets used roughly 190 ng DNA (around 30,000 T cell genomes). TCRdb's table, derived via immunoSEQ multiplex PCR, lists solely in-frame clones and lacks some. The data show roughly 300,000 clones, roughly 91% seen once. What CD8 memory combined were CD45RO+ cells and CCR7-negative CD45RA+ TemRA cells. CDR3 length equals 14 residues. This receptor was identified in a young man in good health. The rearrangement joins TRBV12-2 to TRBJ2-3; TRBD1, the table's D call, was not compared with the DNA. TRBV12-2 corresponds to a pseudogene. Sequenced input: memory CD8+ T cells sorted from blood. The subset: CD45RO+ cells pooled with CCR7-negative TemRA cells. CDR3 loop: CASRGTNSTDTQYF. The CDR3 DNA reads TGTGCAAGTCGAGGGACAAATAGCACAGATACGCAGTATTTT.